Listed here is a single T cell receptor (beta chain). The antigen remains undetermined. This CDR3 has 19 residues. Germline assignment: CDR1 SGHRS and CDR2 YFSETQ. V lost 1 base to trimming and J lost 0 bases; unmatched junction nucleotides: 10. Only patients with CD8+CD57+ cell expansion on flow cytometry were chosen for sequencing. The patients all had a severe acquired aplastic anemia diagnosis. This specimen comes from a study of CD8+CD57+ T cells in acquired aplastic anemia. Study-level background: When averaged, DNA from sorted CD4+ and CD8+ cells came to 3.2 ug.

Genomic DNA was employed as the template in profiling TCR beta VDJ and CDR3. TCRdb reanalysed the reads using MiXCR and keeps one entry per CDR3 protein. There are a few hundred thousand distinct CDR3 sequences in the sample; about half occur only once, and just under 20% lies in the top ten. Study findings and constraints: Patients shared around 30 CD8+ CDR3 sequences with controls. Patients versus controls showed no significant CD8+ Simpson's diversity difference.

The clonotype comes from a human donor with aplastic anemia. The sequencing input was sorted CD4+, CD8+, or CD8+CD57+ T cells (not recorded which) from PBMCs. The chain carries TRBV5-1 and TRBJ2-6, with 7 bases lining up with TRBD1. The CDR3 region is CASSLQSGGSISGANVLTF. CDR3 in DNA: TGCGCCAGCAGCTTGCAGTCAGGGGGATCGATCTCTGGGGCCAACGTCCTGACTTTC.